These T cell receptor beta chains were read from a single sample in a study of T cells in Graves' hyperthyroidism and ophthalmopathy. In TCRdb, the multiplex PCR reads were re-called with MiXCR into one record per CDR3 protein. The sample carries 20,000 to 30,000 distinct CDR3 sequences, roughly 49% recorded once. Sequences were obtained from blood. The source of these receptors is a middle-aged woman with Graves' hyperthyroidism that later progressed to Graves' ophthalmopathy. Each CDR3 is given with its conserved first and last residue. The D gene is left open where the match is weak. The size field is filled for only some rows; it gives once, few, many or a size class.

abundance: -
j_gene: TRBJ2-3
v_gene: TRBV9
d_gene: -
CDR3nt: TGTGCCAGCGTAGGGGATAGCGCAGATACGCAGTATTTT
CDR3aa: CASVGDSADTQYF

abundance: -
j_gene: TRBJ2-3
v_gene: TRBV6-1
d_gene: -
CDR3nt: TGTGCCAGCAGACGAACCGGGACCGACAATGAGCAGTATTTT
CDR3aa: CASRRTGTDNEQYF

abundance: many
j_gene: TRBJ1-2
v_gene: TRBV4-1
d_gene: -
CDR3nt: TGCGCCAGCAGCCAAGCGGGAAACTATGGCTACACCTTC
CDR3aa: CASSQAGNYGYTF

abundance: few
j_gene: TRBJ2-1
v_gene: TRBV20-1
d_gene: -
CDR3nt: TGCAGTGCTAGAGATCGGAATGAGCAGTTCTTC
CDR3aa: CSARDRNEQFF

abundance: once
j_gene: TRBJ2-1
v_gene: TRBV20-1
d_gene: -
CDR3nt: TGCAGTGCTAGGTCTGTCGCGGGGAATGAGCAGTTCTTC
CDR3aa: CSARSVAGNEQFF

abundance: -
j_gene: TRBJ2-3
v_gene: TRBV7-2
d_gene: TRBD2
CDR3nt: TGTGCCAGCAGCATCGCCGGGACTAGCGGGAGGATGACAGATACGCAGTATTTT
CDR3aa: CASSIAGTSGRMTDTQYF

abundance: medium-sized
j_gene: TRBJ2-1
v_gene: TRBV7-8
d_gene: -
CDR3nt: TGTGCCAGCAGCTTAGTCGTCGGACTCTACAATGAGCAGTTCTTC
CDR3aa: CASSLVVGLYNEQFF

abundance: medium-sized
j_gene: TRBJ2-7
v_gene: TRBV20-1
d_gene: -
CDR3nt: TGCAGTGCTGGGCCATCCTACGAGCAGTACTTC
CDR3aa: CSAGPSYEQYF

abundance: many
j_gene: TRBJ2-7
v_gene: TRBV11-2
d_gene: TRBD2
CDR3nt: TGTGCCAGCAGCTGGGGGAGGGCAGGCTCCTACGAGCAGTACTTC
CDR3aa: CASSWGRAGSYEQYF

abundance: many
j_gene: TRBJ2-5
v_gene: TRBV5-1
d_gene: TRBD2
CDR3nt: TGCGCCAGCAGCTTGCGGTCCTGGCTAGCGGGAGGCCGGGGGGAGACCCAGTACTTC
CDR3aa: CASSLRSWLAGGRGETQYF

abundance: -
j_gene: TRBJ2-7
v_gene: TRBV15
d_gene: -
CDR3nt: TGTGCCACCAGCAGTTGGGTCTACGAGCAGTACTTC
CDR3aa: CATSSWVYEQYF

abundance: few
j_gene: TRBJ2-7
v_gene: TRBV6-1
d_gene: -
CDR3nt: TGTGCCGCCACCGGGACATTCGAGCAGTACTTC
CDR3aa: CAATGTFEQYF

abundance: -
j_gene: TRBJ2-1
v_gene: TRBV7-9
d_gene: TRBD2
CDR3nt: TGTGCCAGCAGCGCCCCGACTAGCGTTGAGCAGTTCTTC
CDR3aa: CASSAPTSVEQFF

abundance: few
j_gene: TRBJ2-5
v_gene: TRBV20-1
d_gene: -
CDR3nt: TGCAGTGCTAGAAACCGGGACAACCAAGAGACCCAGTACTTC
CDR3aa: CSARNRDNQETQYF

abundance: many
j_gene: TRBJ2-5
v_gene: TRBV11-2
d_gene: TRBD1
CDR3nt: TGTGCCAGCACGAAGCGACAGGGGAACCAAGAGACCCAGTACTTC
CDR3aa: CASTKRQGNQETQYF

abundance: -
j_gene: TRBJ2-6
v_gene: TRBV2
d_gene: -
CDR3nt: TGTGCCAGCATTTTTATGACCTCCGGGGCCAACGTCCTGACTTTC
CDR3aa: CASIFMTSGANVLTF

abundance: few
j_gene: TRBJ2-3
v_gene: TRBV2
d_gene: -
CDR3nt: TGTGCCAGCACCAGGGCAGATACGCAGTATTTT
CDR3aa: CASTRADTQYF

abundance: many
j_gene: TRBJ1-6
v_gene: TRBV5-4
d_gene: -
CDR3nt: TGTGCCAGCAGCTTGGGGGAGGAGGCTTCACCCCTCCACTTT
CDR3aa: CASSLGEEASPLHF

abundance: -
j_gene: TRBJ1-5
v_gene: TRBV20-1
d_gene: -
CDR3nt: TGCAGTGCTAGAGATAGTGGGGCGAATCAGCCCCAGCATTTT
CDR3aa: CSARDSGANQPQHF

abundance: -
j_gene: TRBJ2-7
v_gene: TRBV20-1
d_gene: TRBD2
CDR3nt: TGCAGTGCCGCCCACAGTAGCGGGAGGGCCGTTGGCGAGCAGTACTTC
CDR3aa: CSAAHSSGRAVGEQYF

abundance: many
j_gene: TRBJ2-1
v_gene: TRBV6-6
d_gene: TRBD2
CDR3nt: TGTGCCAGCAGTCCGAGACTAGCGGGACCCTACAATGAGCAGTTCTTC
CDR3aa: CASSPRLAGPYNEQFF

abundance: many
j_gene: TRBJ1-2
v_gene: TRBV5-5
d_gene: TRBD1
CDR3nt: TGTGCCAGCAGCCCTCCCGGCCAGGGGGCTACTTATGGCTACACCTTC
CDR3aa: CASSPPGQGATYGYTF

abundance: -
j_gene: TRBJ1-1
v_gene: TRBV11-3
d_gene: -
CDR3nt: TGTGCCAGCAGCCTAGCGGGATCGGAAAGGGTGAACACTGAAGCTTTCTTT
CDR3aa: CASSLAGSERVNTEAFF

abundance: few
j_gene: TRBJ1-5
v_gene: TRBV7-2
d_gene: -
CDR3nt: TGTGCCAGCAGCGGGTGGTCGGATCAGCCCCAGCATTTT
CDR3aa: CASSGWSDQPQHF

abundance: -
j_gene: TRBJ2-7
v_gene: TRBV7-9
d_gene: -
CDR3nt: TGTGCCAGCAGCCAAACCCTCTACGAGCAGTACTTC
CDR3aa: CASSQTLYEQYF

abundance: -
j_gene: TRBJ1-4
v_gene: TRBV7-3
d_gene: -
CDR3nt: TGTGCCAGCAGCTCCGAGGGGTTACCTAATGAAAAACTGTTTTTT
CDR3aa: CASSSEGLPNEKLFF

abundance: -
j_gene: TRBJ2-7
v_gene: TRBV2
d_gene: -
CDR3nt: TGTGCCAGCAGTGAGCAGGGGCACGAGCAGTACTTC
CDR3aa: CASSEQGHEQYF

abundance: few
j_gene: TRBJ2-1
v_gene: TRBV7-8
d_gene: TRBD2
CDR3nt: TGTGCCAGCAGTACTCTAGCGGGAAGGTACAATGAGCAGTTCTTC
CDR3aa: CASSTLAGRYNEQFF

abundance: -
j_gene: TRBJ2-7
v_gene: TRBV20-1
d_gene: -
CDR3nt: TGCAGTGCTTTTACGTTTAGCTCCTACGAGCAGTACTTC
CDR3aa: CSAFTFSSYEQYF

abundance: medium-sized
j_gene: TRBJ2-1
v_gene: TRBV7-9
d_gene: TRBD2
CDR3nt: TGTGCCAGCAGCTTATGGGGACTAGAGGAGGGCAATGAGCAGTTCTTC
CDR3aa: CASSLWGLEEGNEQFF

abundance: -
j_gene: TRBJ2-7
v_gene: TRBV5-1
d_gene: -
CDR3nt: TGCGCCAGCAGCCCCGGGACTGGTCCCTACGAGCAGTACTTC
CDR3aa: CASSPGTGPYEQYF

abundance: many
j_gene: TRBJ2-7
v_gene: TRBV5-6
d_gene: -
CDR3nt: TGTGCCAGCAGCTTAGGGGGGGACGGAGAGGGAGAGCAGTACTTC
CDR3aa: CASSLGGDGEGEQYF

abundance: -
j_gene: TRBJ2-7
v_gene: TRBV20-1
d_gene: -
CDR3nt: TGCAGTGCTAGCTGGGTCCCCGAGCAGTACTTC
CDR3aa: CSASWVPEQYF

abundance: -
j_gene: TRBJ1-4
v_gene: TRBV10-2
d_gene: -
CDR3nt: TGCGCCAGCAGTGAGTCTGGGTCCAGGGCCCCTAATGAAAAACTGTTTTTT
CDR3aa: CASSESGSRAPNEKLFF

abundance: medium-sized
j_gene: TRBJ2-3
v_gene: TRBV29-1
d_gene: TRBD2
CDR3nt: TGCAGCGCCACTAGCGGGAGTGGAGCAGATACGCAGTATTTT
CDR3aa: CSATSGSGADTQYF

abundance: -
j_gene: TRBJ2-6
v_gene: TRBV2
d_gene: -
CDR3nt: TGTGCCAGCAGGGAGACAGATTCTGGGGCCAACGTCCTGACTTTC
CDR3aa: CASRETDSGANVLTF

abundance: few
j_gene: TRBJ2-3
v_gene: TRBV2
d_gene: TRBD2
CDR3nt: TGTGCCAGCAGTGAACGTTCCAGCGGGAGGGGGTCAGATACGCAGTATTTT
CDR3aa: CASSERSSGRGSDTQYF

abundance: -
j_gene: TRBJ2-5
v_gene: TRBV7-7
d_gene: -
CDR3nt: TGTGCTAGCACCCAAGGGGGAGGTGCCACGGAGACCCAGTACTTC
CDR3aa: CASTQGGGATETQYF

abundance: -
j_gene: TRBJ2-5
v_gene: TRBV2
d_gene: -
CDR3nt: TGTGCCAGCAGTGAAGCGCTAGAGGGAGAGACCCAGTACTTC
CDR3aa: CASSEALEGETQYF

abundance: -
j_gene: TRBJ2-7
v_gene: TRBV29-1
d_gene: -
CDR3nt: TGCAGCATAGAGACGACAGTCTCCTACGAGCAGTACTTC
CDR3aa: CSIETTVSYEQYF

abundance: medium-sized
j_gene: TRBJ2-3
v_gene: TRBV20-1
d_gene: TRBD2
CDR3nt: TGCAGTCCTCCGGGACTAAGCACAGATACGCAGTATTTT
CDR3aa: CSPPGLSTDTQYF

abundance: few
j_gene: TRBJ2-3
v_gene: TRBV7-2
d_gene: -
CDR3nt: TGTGCCAGCAGCTTTAGCGGCACAGATACGCAGTATTTT
CDR3aa: CASSFSGTDTQYF

abundance: few
j_gene: TRBJ2-6
v_gene: TRBV7-2
d_gene: -
CDR3nt: TGTGCCAGCAGCTCCCAGGCTTCTGGGGCCAACGTCCTGACTTTC
CDR3aa: CASSSQASGANVLTF

abundance: -
j_gene: TRBJ2-7
v_gene: TRBV20-1
d_gene: -
CDR3nt: TGCAGTGCTAGAGTTCGGGGGACCTACGAGCAGTACTTC
CDR3aa: CSARVRGTYEQYF

abundance: few
j_gene: TRBJ2-1
v_gene: TRBV7-3
d_gene: TRBD2
CDR3nt: TGTGCCAGCAGCTTAGCGGGAGGCTACAATGAGCAGTTCTTC
CDR3aa: CASSLAGGYNEQFF

abundance: -
j_gene: TRBJ2-7
v_gene: TRBV4-3
d_gene: -
CDR3nt: TGCGCCAGCAGCCAGGGATGGGGGTACGAGCAGTACTTC
CDR3aa: CASSQGWGYEQYF

abundance: few
j_gene: TRBJ2-1
v_gene: TRBV7-8
d_gene: TRBD2
CDR3nt: TGTGCCAGCAGCTACGGGACTAGCTACAATGAGCAGTTCTTC
CDR3aa: CASSYGTSYNEQFF

abundance: -
j_gene: TRBJ1-5
v_gene: TRBV28
d_gene: -
CDR3nt: TGTGCCAGTACCCAGGAGAGCAATCAGCCCCAGCATTTT
CDR3aa: CASTQESNQPQHF

abundance: -
j_gene: TRBJ2-5
v_gene: TRBV5-1
d_gene: -
CDR3nt: TGTGCCAGCAGTCAGAAAGAGACCCAGTACTTC
CDR3aa: CASSQKETQYF

abundance: -
j_gene: TRBJ2-3
v_gene: TRBV19
d_gene: -
CDR3nt: TGTGCCAGTAGTAGGAGAGGGGAGCGGAACCTAGAGGAAACAGATATGCAGTATTTT
CDR3aa: CASSRRGERNLEETDMQYF

abundance: -
j_gene: TRBJ2-3
v_gene: TRBV7-2
d_gene: TRBD1
CDR3nt: TGTGCCAGCAGCTCCGGGACAGGGGAAATAGATACGCAGTATTTT
CDR3aa: CASSSGTGEIDTQYF

abundance: -
j_gene: TRBJ2-7
v_gene: TRBV19
d_gene: TRBD1
CDR3nt: TGTGCCAGTAGTATAGTGGGGACAGGGGGCTTCAGCTCCTACGAGCAGTACTTC
CDR3aa: CASSIVGTGGFSSYEQYF

abundance: many
j_gene: TRBJ2-7
v_gene: TRBV6-5
d_gene: -
CDR3nt: TGTGCCAGCAGTTACTCGGGGCACCCCTACGAGCAGTACTTC
CDR3aa: CASSYSGHPYEQYF